A selection of T cell receptor beta chains follows, all from one sample in a study of blood T cell repertoires in COVID-19. Repertoires were generated with immunoSEQ multiplex PCR, while TCRdb's copy carries only in-frame clones and drops some. The sample lists 150,000 to 190,000 clones; 80% were seen once. The sample comprised peripheral blood. Every receptor here comes from a man aged 55 to 70 with acute or convalescent COVID-19. Both conserved end residues are trimmed from each CDR3.

V: TRBV6-2/TRBV6-3
CDR3: ASSGIGQGLTQPQH

V: TRBV7-9
CDR3: ASSLVRSGRRPSTDTQY

V: TRBV3-1/TRBV3-2
CDR3: ASSQTIRTSTQY

V: TRBV21-1
CDR3: ASSKPVQY

V: TRBV5-1
CDR3: ASSSPGTGTGANVLT

V: TRBV5-1
CDR3: ASSWGQSSTGELF

V: TRBV5-4
CDR3: ASSLSAGWNSPLH

V: TRBV5-4
CDR3: ASSSPGGVGNRRTDTQY

V: TRBV9
CDR3: ASSYSSTDTQY

V: TRBV28
CDR3: ASSSSGTSNYGYT

V: TRBV3-1/TRBV3-2
CDR3: ASSQEGTGNEKLF

V: TRBV5-4
CDR3: ASSDPSGGPQETQY

V: TRBV18
CDR3: ASSPLDRAGNSPLH

V: TRBV12-5
CDR3: ASGFQSGSNEQF

V: TRBV5-6
CDR3: ASSPSARNTEAF

V: TRBV5-4
CDR3: ASSLGGGPNYGYT

V: TRBV3-1/TRBV3-2
CDR3: ASSQAVTKNIQY

V: TRBV3-1/TRBV3-2
CDR3: ASSQSRVNTEAF

V: TRBV5-1
CDR3: ASGKQGFGNTEAF

V: TRBV7-6
CDR3: ASSPMSRSLNEQF

V: TRBV15
CDR3: ATSRDQGETQY

V: TRBV7-6
CDR3: ASSLGTGDNSPLH

V: TRBV7-9
CDR3: ASSPTGEGDTQY

V: TRBV4-3
CDR3: ASSQAGSLSYNSPLH

V: TRBV9
CDR3: ASSGGLNTEAF

V: TRBV15
CDR3: ATSRDRIGGTEAF

V: TRBV5-4
CDR3: ASSRGAGGLRETQY

V: TRBV4-1
CDR3: ASSQETARISYNSPLH

V: TRBV24-1
CDR3: ATSDSPMVDTQY

V: TRBV19
CDR3: ASTKGGGGSTDTQY

V: TRBV5-1
CDR3: ASSLSVATNEKLF

V: TRBV3-1/TRBV3-2
CDR3: ASSQVWTSGRQNEQY

V: TRBV9
CDR3: ASSPGGQGTEKLF

V: TRBV4-3
CDR3: ASSLGQGSQPQH

V: TRBV4-3
CDR3: ASSQDRAGAYVETQY

V: TRBV3-1/TRBV3-2
CDR3: ASSQDRSRQETQY

V: TRBV29-1
CDR3: SVVDMTYEQY

V: TRBV5-6
CDR3: ASSSSADTRYGYT

V: TRBV7-2
CDR3: ASSSLSPRISYNEQF

V: TRBV12-1
CDR3: ASSFVLSVSPLH

V: TRBV10-3
CDR3: ATDPGQGYSPLH

V: TRBV6-2/TRBV6-3
CDR3: ASSIAGGIYEQY

V: TRBV7-2
CDR3: ASSPARLAKNIQY

V: TRBV6-5
CDR3: ASSYEGGYTEAF

V: TRBV4-2
CDR3: ASSQDRQGANTGELF